The T cell receptor (beta chain) under discussion was sequenced for a study of cytomegalovirus exposure and HLA in healthy donors. The CDR3 consists of 13 residues. Trimming cost V 4 bases and J 4 bases, with 10 bases left between them. Germline V gene data show CDR1 as ENHRY and CDR2 as SYGVKD. PCR was performed using 60 Vbeta and 13 Jbeta primers. Using immunoSEQ multiplex PCR, the repertoire was profiled, and TCRdb retains in-frame clones only, with some absent. Of roughly 120,000 clones listed, 80% are singletons. Sequencing used PBMCs. The sequence came from a female donor in good health and CMV-seropositive. V is TRBV10-3 and J is TRBJ1-2; D remains unclear. The chain's CDR3 is CAISALGSYGYTF. DNA of the CDR3: TGTGCCATCAGTGCATTAGGGAGCTATGGCTACACCTTC.